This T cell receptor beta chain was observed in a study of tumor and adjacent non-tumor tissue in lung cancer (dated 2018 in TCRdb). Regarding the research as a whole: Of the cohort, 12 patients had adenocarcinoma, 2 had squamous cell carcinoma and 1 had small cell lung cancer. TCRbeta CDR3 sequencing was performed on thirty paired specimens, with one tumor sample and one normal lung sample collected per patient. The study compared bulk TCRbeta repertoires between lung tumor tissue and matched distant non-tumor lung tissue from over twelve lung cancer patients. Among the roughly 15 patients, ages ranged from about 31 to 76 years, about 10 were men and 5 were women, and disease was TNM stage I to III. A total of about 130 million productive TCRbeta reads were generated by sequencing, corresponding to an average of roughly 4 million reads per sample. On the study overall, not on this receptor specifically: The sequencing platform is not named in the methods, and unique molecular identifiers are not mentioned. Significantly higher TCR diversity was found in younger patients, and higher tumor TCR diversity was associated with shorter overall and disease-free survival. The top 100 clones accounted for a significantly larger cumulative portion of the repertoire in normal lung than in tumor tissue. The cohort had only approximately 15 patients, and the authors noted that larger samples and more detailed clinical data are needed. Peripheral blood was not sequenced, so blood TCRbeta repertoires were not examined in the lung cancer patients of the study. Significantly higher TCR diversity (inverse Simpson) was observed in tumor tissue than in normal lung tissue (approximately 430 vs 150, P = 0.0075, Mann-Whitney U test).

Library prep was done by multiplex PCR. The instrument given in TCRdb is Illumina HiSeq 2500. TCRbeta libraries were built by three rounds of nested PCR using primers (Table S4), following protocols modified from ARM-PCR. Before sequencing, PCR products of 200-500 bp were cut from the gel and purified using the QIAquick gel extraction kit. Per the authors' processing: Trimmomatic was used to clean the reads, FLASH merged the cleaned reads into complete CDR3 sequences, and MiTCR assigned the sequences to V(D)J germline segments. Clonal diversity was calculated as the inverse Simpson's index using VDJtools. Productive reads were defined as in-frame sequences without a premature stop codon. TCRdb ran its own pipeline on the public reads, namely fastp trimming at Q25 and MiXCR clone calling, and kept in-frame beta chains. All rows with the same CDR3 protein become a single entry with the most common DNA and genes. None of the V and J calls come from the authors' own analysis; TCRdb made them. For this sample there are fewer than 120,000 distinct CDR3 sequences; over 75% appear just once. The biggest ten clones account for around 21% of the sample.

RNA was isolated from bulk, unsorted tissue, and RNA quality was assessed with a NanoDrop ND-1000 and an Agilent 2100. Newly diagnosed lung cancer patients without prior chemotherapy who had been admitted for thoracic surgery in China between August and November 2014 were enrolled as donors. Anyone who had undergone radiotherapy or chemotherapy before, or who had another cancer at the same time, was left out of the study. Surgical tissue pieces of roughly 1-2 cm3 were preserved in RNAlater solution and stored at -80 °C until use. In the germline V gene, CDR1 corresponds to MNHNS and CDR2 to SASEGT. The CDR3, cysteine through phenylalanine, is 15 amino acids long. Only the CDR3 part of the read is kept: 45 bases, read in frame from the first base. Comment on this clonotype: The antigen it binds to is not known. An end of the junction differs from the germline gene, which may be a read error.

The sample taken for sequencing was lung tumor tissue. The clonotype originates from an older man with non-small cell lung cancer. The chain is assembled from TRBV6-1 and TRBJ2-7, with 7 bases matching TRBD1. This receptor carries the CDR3 CVSTASWIGGSRQYF. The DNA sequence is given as TGTGTCAGCACTGCGTCATGGATAGGGGGCTCGAGGCAGTACTTC.